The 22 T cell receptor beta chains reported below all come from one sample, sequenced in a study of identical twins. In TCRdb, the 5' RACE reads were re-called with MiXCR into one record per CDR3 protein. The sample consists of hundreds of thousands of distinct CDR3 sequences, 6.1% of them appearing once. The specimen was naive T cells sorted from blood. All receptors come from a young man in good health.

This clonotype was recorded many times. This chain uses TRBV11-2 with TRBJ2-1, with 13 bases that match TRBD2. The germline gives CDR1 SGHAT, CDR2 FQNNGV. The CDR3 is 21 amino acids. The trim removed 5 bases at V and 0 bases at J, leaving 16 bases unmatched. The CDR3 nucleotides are TGTGCCAGCAGCCGACCGAGCGGACTAGCGGGAGTATTTTCCTCCTACAATGAGCAGTTCTTC. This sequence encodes CASSRPSGLAGVFSSYNEQFF.

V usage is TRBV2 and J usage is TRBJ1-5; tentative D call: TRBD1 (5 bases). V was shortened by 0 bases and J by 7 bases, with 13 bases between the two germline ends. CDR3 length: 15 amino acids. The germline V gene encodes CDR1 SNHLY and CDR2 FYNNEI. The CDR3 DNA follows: TGTGCCAGCAGTGAAGCGCTTTGGGGCGGACAGCCCCAGCATTTT. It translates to CASSEALWGGQPQHF.

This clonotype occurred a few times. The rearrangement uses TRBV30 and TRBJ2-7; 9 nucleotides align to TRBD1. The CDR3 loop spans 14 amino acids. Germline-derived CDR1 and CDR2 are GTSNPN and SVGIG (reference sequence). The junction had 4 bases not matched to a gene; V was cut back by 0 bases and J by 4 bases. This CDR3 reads CAWSVGQGFYEQYF. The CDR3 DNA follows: TGTGCCTGGAGTGTAGGACAGGGGTTTTACGAGCAGTACTTC.

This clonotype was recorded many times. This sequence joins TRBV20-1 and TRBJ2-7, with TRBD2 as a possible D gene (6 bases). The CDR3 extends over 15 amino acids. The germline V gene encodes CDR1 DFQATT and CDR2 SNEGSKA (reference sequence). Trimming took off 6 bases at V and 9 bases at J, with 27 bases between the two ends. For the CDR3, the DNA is TGCAGTGCCACCAAACGGACGGAGGGAACGAGAGGGCAGTACTTC. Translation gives CSATKRTEGTRGQYF.

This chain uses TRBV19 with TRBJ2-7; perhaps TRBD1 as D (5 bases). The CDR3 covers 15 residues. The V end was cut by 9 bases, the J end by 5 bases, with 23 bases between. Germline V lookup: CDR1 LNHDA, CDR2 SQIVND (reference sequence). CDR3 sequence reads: CASGPRGVTRDEQYF. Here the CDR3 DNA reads TGTGCCAGCGGACCAAGGGGCGTAACAAGAGACGAGCAGTACTTC.

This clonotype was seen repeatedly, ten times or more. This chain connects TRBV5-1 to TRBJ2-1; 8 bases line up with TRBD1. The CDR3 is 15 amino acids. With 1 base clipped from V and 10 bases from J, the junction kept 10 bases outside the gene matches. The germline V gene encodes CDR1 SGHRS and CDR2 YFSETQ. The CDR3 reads CASSLSRTGIEEQFF. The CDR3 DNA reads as TGCGCCAGCAGCTTGTCAAGGACAGGGATTGAGGAGCAGTTCTTC.

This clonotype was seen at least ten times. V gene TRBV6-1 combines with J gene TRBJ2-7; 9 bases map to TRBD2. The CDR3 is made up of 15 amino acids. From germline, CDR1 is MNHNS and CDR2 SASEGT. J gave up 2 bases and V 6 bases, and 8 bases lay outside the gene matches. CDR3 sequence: CASRTGLANTYEQYF. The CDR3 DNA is TGTGCCAGCAGAACGGGACTAGCTAATACCTACGAGCAGTACTTC.

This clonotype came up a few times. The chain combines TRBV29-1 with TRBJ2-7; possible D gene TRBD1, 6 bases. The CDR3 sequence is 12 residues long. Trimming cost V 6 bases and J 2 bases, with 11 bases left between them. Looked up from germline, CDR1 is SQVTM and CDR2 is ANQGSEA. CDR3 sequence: CSVPRQAYEQYF. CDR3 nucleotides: TGCAGCGTCCCGAGACAGGCCTACGAGCAGTACTTC.

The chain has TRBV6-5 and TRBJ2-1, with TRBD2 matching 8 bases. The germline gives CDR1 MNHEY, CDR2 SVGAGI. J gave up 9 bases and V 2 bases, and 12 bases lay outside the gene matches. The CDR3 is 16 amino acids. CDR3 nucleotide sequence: TGTGCCAGCAGTTACGGGATGGCGGCGGGAGGTATTGAGCAGTTCTTC. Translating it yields CASSYGMAAGGIEQFF.

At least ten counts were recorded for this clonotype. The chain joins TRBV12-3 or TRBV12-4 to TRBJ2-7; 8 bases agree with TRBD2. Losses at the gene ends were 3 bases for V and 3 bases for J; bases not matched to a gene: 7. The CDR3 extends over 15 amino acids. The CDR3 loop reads CASSLVLAGGYEQYF. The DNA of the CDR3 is TGTGCCAGCAGTTTGGTCCTAGCGGGTGGCTACGAGCAGTACTTC.

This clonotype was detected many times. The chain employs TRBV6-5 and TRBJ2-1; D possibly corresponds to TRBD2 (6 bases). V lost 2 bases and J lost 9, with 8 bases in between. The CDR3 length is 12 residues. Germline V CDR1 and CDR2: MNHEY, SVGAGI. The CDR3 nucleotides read TGTGCCAGCAGTTACCCCGGGGGTGAGCAGTTCTTC. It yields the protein CASSYPGGEQFF.

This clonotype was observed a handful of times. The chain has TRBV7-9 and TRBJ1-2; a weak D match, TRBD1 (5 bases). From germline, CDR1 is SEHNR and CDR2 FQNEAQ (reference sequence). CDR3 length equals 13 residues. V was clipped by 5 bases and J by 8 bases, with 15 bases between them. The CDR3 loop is CASSPGTDRGYTF. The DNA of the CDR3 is TGTGCCAGCAGCCCGGGGACGGACCGGGGCTACACCTTC.

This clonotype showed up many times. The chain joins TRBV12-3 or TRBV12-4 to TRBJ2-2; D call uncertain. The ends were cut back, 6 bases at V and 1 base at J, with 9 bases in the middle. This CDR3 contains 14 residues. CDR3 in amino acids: CASSPDGNTGELFF. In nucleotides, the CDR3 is TGTGCCAGCAGCCCCGACGGGAACACCGGGGAGCTGTTTTTT.

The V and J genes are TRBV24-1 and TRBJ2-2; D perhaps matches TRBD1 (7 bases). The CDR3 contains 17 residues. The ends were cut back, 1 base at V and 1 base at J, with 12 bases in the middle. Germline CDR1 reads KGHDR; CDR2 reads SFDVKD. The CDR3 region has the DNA TGTGCCACCAGTGATTTAGGGGGGACAGAGAACACCGGGGAGCTGTTTTTT. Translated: CATSDLGGTENTGELFF.

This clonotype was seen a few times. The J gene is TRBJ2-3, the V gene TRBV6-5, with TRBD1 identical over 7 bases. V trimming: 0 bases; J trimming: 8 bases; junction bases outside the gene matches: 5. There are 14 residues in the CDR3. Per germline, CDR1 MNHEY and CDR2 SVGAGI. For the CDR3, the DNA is TGTGCCAGCAGTTACTCACAGGGGACGTCTACGCAGTATTTT. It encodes CASSYSQGTSTQYF.

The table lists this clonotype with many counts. The CDR3 region has the DNA TGTGCCAGCAGCATTGACCCGTCTCGCATTCAGTACTTC. As protein: CASSIDPSRIQYF. The V gene is TRBV9, the J gene TRBJ2-4; D gene ambiguous. The CDR3 extends over 13 amino acids. Germline V gives CDR1 SGDLS, CDR2 YYNGEE. Trimming cost V 4 bases and J 9 bases, with 14 bases left between them.

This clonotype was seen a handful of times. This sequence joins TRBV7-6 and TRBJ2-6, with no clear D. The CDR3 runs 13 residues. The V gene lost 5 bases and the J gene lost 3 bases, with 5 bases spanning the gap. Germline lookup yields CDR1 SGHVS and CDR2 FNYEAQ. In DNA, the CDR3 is TGTGCCAGCAGCAAACGTGGGGCCAACGTCCTGACTTTC. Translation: CASSKRGANVLTF.

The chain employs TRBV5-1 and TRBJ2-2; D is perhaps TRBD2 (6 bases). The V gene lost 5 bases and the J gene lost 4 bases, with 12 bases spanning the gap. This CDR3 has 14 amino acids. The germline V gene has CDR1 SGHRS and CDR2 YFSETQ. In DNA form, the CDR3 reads TGCGCCAGCAGAGACGGGACTGGCACCGGGGAGCTGTTTTTT. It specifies CASRDGTGTGELFF.

Written as DNA, the CDR3 is TGCAGCGTGCGGGACTGGAACACTGAAGCTTTCTTT. It translates to CSVRDWNTEAFF. V gene TRBV29-1 combines with J gene TRBJ1-1; D is possibly TRBD1 (5 bases). This CDR3 region has 12 residues. V lost 6 bases to trimming and J lost 1 base, with 9 bases between them. The germline CDR1 and CDR2 sequences are SQVTM and ANQGSEA.

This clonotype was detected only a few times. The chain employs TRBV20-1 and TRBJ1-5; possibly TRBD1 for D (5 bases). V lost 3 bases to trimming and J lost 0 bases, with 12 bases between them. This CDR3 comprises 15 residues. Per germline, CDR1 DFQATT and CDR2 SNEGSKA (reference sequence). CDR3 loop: CSASHGGNSNQPQHF. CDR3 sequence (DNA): TGCAGTGCTAGTCACGGGGGGAATAGCAATCAGCCCCAGCATTTT.

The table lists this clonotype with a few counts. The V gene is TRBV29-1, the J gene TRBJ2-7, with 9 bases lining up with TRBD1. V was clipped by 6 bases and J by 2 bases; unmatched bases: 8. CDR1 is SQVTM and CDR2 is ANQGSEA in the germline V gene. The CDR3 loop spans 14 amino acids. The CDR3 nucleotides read TGCAGCGTCACAGGGGGCGTTCGCGCCTACGAGCAGTACTTC. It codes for CSVTGGVRAYEQYF.

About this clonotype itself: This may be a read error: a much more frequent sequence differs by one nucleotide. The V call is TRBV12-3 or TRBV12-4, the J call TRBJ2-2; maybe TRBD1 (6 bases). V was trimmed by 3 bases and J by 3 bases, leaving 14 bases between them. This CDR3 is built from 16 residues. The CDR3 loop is CASSLWGQLDTGELFF. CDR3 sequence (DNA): TGTGCCAGCAGTTTGTGGGGACAACTAGACACCGGGGAGCTGTTTTTT.